These 8 T cell receptor beta chains were all obtained from the same sample, sequenced in a study of Graves' ophthalmopathy and Graves' hyperthyroidism. RNA transcripts were the source from which TCR beta CDR3 regions were amplified. Scientists carried out first-round RT-PCR using HTBI primers and then a second-round multiplex PCR. One entry per CDR3 protein, called by TCRdb with MiXCR from the multiplex PCR reads. The repertoire holds 600,000 to 950,000 distinct CDR3 sequences, with 35% to 50% as singletons. The sample comprised peripheral blood. The receptors were gathered from an adult man with Graves' ophthalmopathy.

This clonotype appeared many times. The chain links TRBV29-1 to TRBJ2-7, with 12 bases lining up with TRBD2. Germline V gene data show CDR1 as SQVTM and CDR2 as ANQGSEA. With 5 bases clipped from V and 6 bases from J, the junction kept 8 bases outside the gene matches. The CDR3 has 14 amino acids. The CDR3 spells CSVRTSGKGGEQYF. DNA for the CDR3: TGCAGCGTTAGGACTAGCGGGAAAGGTGGCGAGCAGTACTTC.

This clonotype was detected many times. The CDR3 region is CASSVGQGVSPLHF. DNA of the CDR3: TGTGCCAGCAGCGTGGGACAGGGGGTATCACCCCTCCACTTT. This chain uses TRBV7-9 with TRBJ1-6; TRBD1 matches 11 bases. The CDR3 extends over 14 amino acids. With 5 bases clipped from V and 10 bases from J, the junction kept 4 bases outside the gene matches. The germline gives CDR1 SEHNR, CDR2 FQNEAQ (reference sequence).

This clonotype was detected a few times. The chain couples TRBV6-6 to TRBJ2-5, with D perhaps assigned TRBD1 or TRBD2 (6 bases each). This CDR3 is built from 14 residues. Per germline, CDR1 MNHNY and CDR2 SVGAGI (reference sequence). V lost 7 bases to trimming and J lost 3 bases, with 15 bases between them. The CDR3 here is CASTLTGAKETQYF. The DNA of the CDR3 is TGTGCCAGCACGTTGACGGGGGCAAAAGAGACCCAGTACTTC.

Of note for this clonotype: A read error is possible here, since a much larger clone lies one base away. The chain employs TRBV20-1 and TRBJ1-5; D is unresolved. CDR3 size: 14 residues. The germline V gene has CDR1 DFQATT and CDR2 SNEGSKA (reference sequence). The CDR3 nucleotides read TGCAGTGCTGGAGATCCCAGAGGCAATCAGCCCCAGCATTTT. Encoded protein: CSAGDPRGNQPQHF.

This clonotype was found a few times. The V and J genes are TRBV20-1 and TRBJ2-7; 7 bases match TRBD2. This CDR3 has 14 residues. The germline V gene has CDR1 DFQATT and CDR2 SNEGSKA (reference sequence). With 1 base clipped from V and 1 base from J, the junction kept 4 bases outside the gene matches. CDR3 protein: CSARVSGGSYEQYF. In nucleotides, the CDR3 is TGCAGTGCTAGAGTTTCCGGGGGGTCCTACGAGCAGTACTTC.

The chain is built from TRBV2 and TRBJ2-2; D remains unclear. Germline V lookup: CDR1 SNHLY, CDR2 FYNNEI. The CDR3 has 16 amino acids. Trimming removed 1 base from V and 0 bases from J, with 9 bases in between. The CDR3 sequence is CASSEGPTANTGELFF. The CDR3 nucleotides are TGTGCCAGCAGTGAAGGCCCGACCGCGAACACCGGGGAGCTGTTTTTT.

This clonotype has at least ten counts. V is TRBV7-2 and J is TRBJ2-7; 11 nucleotides agree with TRBD2. The CDR3 has 16 amino acids. With V trimmed by 4 bases and J by 0 bases, 5 bases remained unmatched. Germline CDR1 SGHTA, CDR2 FQGNSA. The CDR3 region has the DNA TGTGCCAGCAGCTCTCGGACTAGCGGGCTCTCCTACGAGCAGTACTTC. This translates into CASSSRTSGLSYEQYF.

The chain is built from TRBV29-1 and TRBJ1-1, with TRBD1 as a possible D gene (6 bases). Germline V gene lookup returns CDR1 SQVTM and CDR2 ANQGSEA. This CDR3 has 15 amino acids. Trimming stripped 0 bases from V and 3 bases from J, with 14 bases between. CDR3 in amino acids: CSVEDQGYGYTEAFF. CDR3 coding DNA: TGCAGCGTTGAAGATCAGGGGTATGGCTACACTGAAGCTTTCTTT.